A single sample gave rise to the 12 T cell receptor beta chains below, sequenced in a study of blood T cell repertoires in COVID-19. Clones were sequenced by immunoSEQ multiplex PCR, and TCRdb holds only the in-frame ones, with some missing. This sample has roughly 41,000 clones, with about 88% found just once. Sequenced input: PBMCs or T cells enriched from blood (not recorded which). Every receptor here comes from a woman in her 50s who had recovered from COVID-19.

The gene calls are TRBV5-1 and TRBJ2-3; D is unclear. CDR1 and CDR2 from the germline V gene are SGHRS and YFSETQ. The V end lost 4 bases, the J end lost 2 bases, and 11 bases lay between the germline ends. This CDR3 contains 14 residues. The CDR3 is CASSQMSPTDTQYF. CDR3 nucleotide sequence: TGCGCCAGCAGCCAAATGAGTCCCACAGATACGCAGTATTTT.

The rearrangement uses TRBV7-9 and TRBJ1-1, with D tentatively TRBD1 (6 bases). CDR3 size: 13 residues. The V end was cut by 1 base, the J end by 4 bases, with 7 bases between. Germline loops: CDR1 SEHNR, CDR2 FQNEAQ (reference sequence). The CDR3 nucleotides read TGTGCCAGCAGCTTAGAAGGGGGCACTGAAGCTTTCTTT. This encodes CASSLEGGTEAFF.

The chain couples TRBV30 to TRBJ2-1, with 15 bases fitting TRBD2. CDR1 and CDR2 (germline): GTSNPN, SVGIG (reference sequence). This CDR3 has 15 amino acids. The trim removed 1 base at V and 11 bases at J, leaving 6 bases unmatched. The CDR3 DNA is TGTGCCTGGAGTGGAAAAGGACTAGCGGGGGGGAAGCAGTTCTTC. Translation: CAWSGKGLAGGKQFF.

This chain uses TRBV7-9 with TRBJ1-1; D is unresolved. The CDR3 is 13 amino acids. Germline CDR1 reads SEHNR; CDR2 reads FQNEAQ (reference sequence). Trimming took 10 bases from V and 1 from J, leaving 13 bases between them. Written as DNA, the CDR3 is TGTGCCACCTCCGGAGGGCGGAACACTGAAGCTTTCTTT. This translates into CATSGGRNTEAFF.

The chain joins TRBV18 to TRBJ2-2; D is possibly TRBD1 (6 bases). V was pared by 3 bases and J by 1 base, with 12 bases between. Germline V CDR1 and CDR2: KGHSH, LQKENI. This CDR3 has 16 amino acids. The CDR3 bases are TGTGCCAGCTCACCGACGGGACACGAGAACACCGGGGAGCTGTTTTTT. This gives the protein CASSPTGHENTGELFF.

The rearrangement joins TRBV28 to TRBJ2-4; no clear D gene. The germline V gene has CDR1 MDHEN and CDR2 SYDVKM. The CDR3 totals 15 residues. The germline V and J ends were trimmed by 4 bases and 2 bases, with 12 bases remaining between them. For the CDR3, the DNA is TGTGCCAGCAGTTCTCCAGCGTATACCAAAAACATTCAGTACTTC. This gives the protein CASSSPAYTKNIQYF. Together with reference TRBV28 and TRBJ2-4, the CDR3 gives the full variable domain: DVKVTQSSRYLVKRTGEKVFLECVQDMDHENMFWYRQDPGLGLRLIYFSYDVKMKEKGDIPEGYSVSREKKERFSLILESASTNQTSMYLCASSSPAYTKNIQYFGAGTRLSVL.

This chain connects TRBV11-2 to TRBJ2-5; 9 bases match TRBD1. Germline assignment: CDR1 SGHAT and CDR2 FQNNGV. CDR3 size: 16 residues. The trim removed 4 bases at V and 4 bases at J, leaving 10 bases unmatched. The CDR3 sequence: CASSSHRGRQVETQYF. The DNA of the CDR3 is TGTGCCAGCAGCTCACACAGGGGGCGCCAGGTAGAGACCCAGTACTTC.

This clone was recorded a few times. The chain combines TRBV9 with TRBJ2-2, with 8 bases aligning to TRBD2. V lost 0 bases and J lost 4; bases outside the gene matches: 11. This CDR3 comprises 18 residues. Germline V lookup: CDR1 SGDLS, CDR2 YYNGEE. CDR3: CASSVAGTLSGITGELFF. The CDR3 DNA sequence: TGTGCCAGCAGCGTAGCAGGAACCCTTAGCGGGATCACCGGGGAGCTGTTTTTT.

V and J are TRBV7-2 and TRBJ2-7; D is undetermined. The V end was cut by 5 bases, the J end by 3 bases, with 17 bases between. The CDR3 has 15 residues. The germline CDR1 and CDR2 sequences are SGHTA and FQGNSA. The CDR3 DNA follows: TGTGCCAGCAGCCCCCCAAGCGCCCTCCACTACGAGCAGTACTTC. Protein product: CASSPPSALHYEQYF.

The chain employs TRBV18 and TRBJ1-3; 7 bases fit TRBD1. CDR3 length: 16 residues. Germline CDR1 reads KGHSH; CDR2 reads LQKENI. The J segment lost 1 base and the V segment lost 3 bases, leaving 6 bases of the junction unmatched. The CDR3 region is CASSPIQGKSGNTIYF. DNA of the CDR3: TGTGCCAGCTCACCGATACAGGGGAAATCTGGAAACACCATATATTTT.

CDR3 protein: CASSPDSYGYTF. CDR3 sequence (DNA): TGCGCCAGCAGCCCGGACAGCTATGGCTACACCTTC. This chain joins TRBV5-1 and TRBJ1-2, with a possible D match to TRBD1 (6 bases). V lost 4 bases to trimming and J lost 4 bases, with 8 bases between them. Germline V gene sequence: CDR1 SGHRS, CDR2 YFSETQ. This CDR3 is 12 amino acids long.

The chain couples TRBV6-1 to TRBJ1-1; possibly TRBD1 for D (6 bases). From germline, CDR1 is MNHNS and CDR2 SASEGT. The CDR3 length is 16 residues. Trimming removed 3 bases from V and 10 bases from J, with 24 bases in between. In DNA, the CDR3 is TGTGCCAGCAGTGATATCCGGACAGATCGGAAAAGGGGAGCTTTCTTT. Amino acid sequence: CASSDIRTDRKRGAFF.